This is a list of T cell receptor beta chains from one sample in a study of cytomegalovirus exposure and HLA in healthy donors. Measured with immunoSEQ multiplex PCR; TCRdb has only the in-frame clones, and not every one. The sample consists of approximately 160,000 clones, 85% of them appearing once. The sequenced material came from PBMCs. Receptors were obtained from a man between 25 and 39 years old in good health and CMV-seropositive. The CDR3 runs from the conserved cysteine through the conserved F or W. The D gene is left open where the match is weak. Some rows mark clone size as missing; the rest say once, few, many or name a class of expanded clone.

TRBD2	.	TRBV11-2	TRBJ2-5	TGTGCCAGCAGCGGCGGGGGGGCGAAGAGGGGGACCCAGTACTTC	CASSGGGAKRGTQYF
.	.	TRBV16	TRBJ1-5	TGTGCCAGCAGCCCGAGGGAGCAGCCCCAGCATTTT	CASSPREQPQHF
.	.	TRBV7-9	TRBJ1-2	TGTGCCAGCAGCCCGGGAGGGAGGATTCCTAACTATGGCTACACCTTC	CASSPGGRIPNYGYTF
.	.	TRBV10-1	TRBJ2-7	TGCGCCAGCAGCGACAGGACCTCCCCCTACGAGCAGTACTTC	CASSDRTSPYEQYF
TRBD1	.	TRBV7-8	TRBJ1-3	TGTGCCAGCAGTCCCCCCCGGGACAGGGGGCCTGGAAACACCATATATTTT	CASSPPRDRGPGNTIYF
TRBD1	.	TRBV12-5	TRBJ2-7	TGTGCTAGTGGTATCCACCCCGACAGGGAGCACGAGCAGTACTTC	CASGIHPDREHEQYF
TRBD1	.	TRBV9	TRBJ2-1	TGTGCCAGCAGCGTTTCACAGGGGAGCAATGAGCAGTTCTTC	CASSVSQGSNEQFF
TRBD1	.	TRBV7-8	TRBJ1-1	TGTGCCAGCAGGGACGGGACAGGGTCGACTGAAGCTTTCTTT	CASRDGTGSTEAFF
.	.	TRBV30	TRBJ1-5	TGTGCCTGGAGTGTGGGTGGGGCAGAGCCCCAGCATTTT	CAWSVGGAEPQHF
.	.	TRBV6-5	TRBJ1-2	TGTGCCAGCAGTGAAGCGGGCTACACCTTC	CASSEAGYTF
TRBD1	.	TRBV4-3	TRBJ2-5	TGCGCCAGCAGCCATAGGAGGACGACAGGGGACATGTACCAAGAGACCCAGTACTTC	CASSHRRTTGDMYQETQYF
.	.	TRBV10-1	TRBJ1-5	TGCGCCAGCGAACCGAGGCGGCAGTACCAGCCCCAGCATTTT	CASEPRRQYQPQHF
.	.	TRBV4-2	TRBJ1-1	TGTGCCAGCAGCCAAGGTGGCAGTTCGAACACTGAAGCTTTCTTT	CASSQGGSSNTEAFF
.	.	TRBV7-2	TRBJ1-3	TGTGCCAGCAGCTTAACCGGGAGTGGAAACACCATATATTTT	CASSLTGSGNTIYF
.	.	TRBV29-1	TRBJ1-2	TGCAGCGTATTTACCAGGGGCAGCTATGGCTACACCTTC	CSVFTRGSYGYTF
TRBD1	.	TRBV29-1	TRBJ1-1	TGCAGCGCTCCGACAGGGCGGATGAACACTGAAGCTTTCTTT	CSAPTGRMNTEAFF
TRBD2	.	TRBV10-3	TRBJ2-6	TGTGCCATCAGTGACGGGGGGAACTCTGGGGCCAACGTCCTGACTTTC	CAISDGGNSGANVLTF
.	.	TRBV7-2	TRBJ2-2	TGTGCCAGCAGCTCTCAGGGGTTCCCGAACACCGGGGAGCTGTTTTTT	CASSSQGFPNTGELFF
TRBD1	.	TRBV11-2	TRBJ1-4	TGTGCCAGCAGCTGGGGACAGGGAGGGCAAAAACTGTTTTTT	CASSWGQGGQKLFF
TRBD1	.	TRBV6-5	TRBJ2-7	TGTGCCAGCAGTTACTCCCGTAGACAGGGCTACGAGCAGTACTTC	CASSYSRRQGYEQYF
TRBD1	.	TRBV6-5	TRBJ1-4	TGTGCCAGCAGTTACGTAGGGACAGAAAATGAAAAACTGTTTTTT	CASSYVGTENEKLFF
.	.	TRBV7-6	TRBJ1-6	TGTGCCAGCAGCTTAGGGGGGGGTAGGGATTCACCCCTCCACTTT	CASSLGGGRDSPLHF
.	.	TRBV2	TRBJ2-1	TGTGCCAGCACCGGGGGGCCATACAATGAGCAGTTCTTC	CASTGGPYNEQFF
.	.	TRBV5-1	TRBJ1-4	TGCGCCAGCAGCTTGGATGGCGGGGGGAGAGAAAAACTGTTTTTT	CASSLDGGGREKLFF
TRBD2	.	TRBV12-5	TRBJ2-1	TGTGCTAGTGGCCAGACTAGCGGGGTTCACAATGAGCAGTTCTTC	CASGQTSGVHNEQFF
.	.	TRBV6-4	TRBJ1-1	TGTGCCAGCAGTGACTCGGCGGAAGGCCCTGAAGCTTTCTTT	CASSDSAEGPEAFF
.	.	TRBV6-6	TRBJ2-7	TGTGCCAGCAGTTACCAGAACGAGCAGTACTTC	CASSYQNEQYF
TRBD1	.	TRBV4-1	TRBJ1-5	TGCGCCAGCAGCCAAGATACGACAGGGGGATATAGCAATCAGCCCCAGCATTTT	CASSQDTTGGYSNQPQHF
TRBD1	once	TRBV6-1	TRBJ1-2	TGTGCCAGCAGTGAAGGGACAGGGGCAAACTATGGCTACACCTTC	CASSEGTGANYGYTF
.	.	TRBV27	TRBJ2-3	TGTGCCAGCAGTACCGGTTGGGGGCTAGACACAGGAGATACGCAGTATTTT	CASSTGWGLDTGDTQYF
TRBD1	few	TRBV19	TRBJ1-5	TGTGCCAGTAATGAAGGGGGCCGGCAGCCCCAGCATTTT	CASNEGGRQPQHF
.	.	TRBV5-6	TRBJ1-1	TGTGCCAGCAGCTACACAGGTAACACTGAAGCTTTCTTT	CASSYTGNTEAFF
TRBD1	few	TRBV4-1	TRBJ1-2	TGCGCCAGCAGCCAAGATCAGGGGGACTATGGCTACACCTTC	CASSQDQGDYGYTF
TRBD1	once	TRBV7-8	TRBJ1-5	TGTGCCAGCAGCTTAGCCACAGGGGCGAACAATCAGCCCCAGCATTTT	CASSLATGANNQPQHF
.	.	TRBV7-8	TRBJ2-7	TGTGCCAGCAGCTTAGCGCCCGGGGTTGAGCAGTACTTC	CASSLAPGVEQYF
TRBD2	.	TRBV7-2	TRBJ2-5	TGTGCCAGCAGCTTACGAGCGGGGGGCCCAGAGACCCAGTACTTC	CASSLRAGGPETQYF
.	.	TRBV4-3	TRBJ2-2	TGCGCCAGCAGCCTACTTCCGGGACTGGACACCGGGGAGCTGTTTTTT	CASSLLPGLDTGELFF
TRBD2	once	TRBV7-6	TRBJ2-3	TGTGCCAGCAGCCCTGGGACTAGCGGGGGGGGGAGAGATACGCAGTATTTT	CASSPGTSGGGRDTQYF
TRBD1	.	TRBV2	TRBJ1-5	TGTGCCAGCAGCGGACAGGAGTTTAGCAATCAGCCCCAGCATTTT	CASSGQEFSNQPQHF
TRBD2	.	TRBV15	TRBJ2-3	TGTGCCACCAGCAGAGGGGGACTAGCGGGGGGCACAGATACGCAGTATTTT	CATSRGGLAGGTDTQYF